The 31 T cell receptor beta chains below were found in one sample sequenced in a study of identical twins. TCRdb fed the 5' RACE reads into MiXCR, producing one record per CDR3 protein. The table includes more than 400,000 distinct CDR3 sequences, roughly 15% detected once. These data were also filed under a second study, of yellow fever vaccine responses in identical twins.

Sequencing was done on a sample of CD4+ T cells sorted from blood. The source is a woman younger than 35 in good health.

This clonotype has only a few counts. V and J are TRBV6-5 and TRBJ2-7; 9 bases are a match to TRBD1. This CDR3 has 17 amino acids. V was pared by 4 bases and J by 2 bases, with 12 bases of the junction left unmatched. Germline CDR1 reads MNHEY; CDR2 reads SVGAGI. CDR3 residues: CASSSPRTGVAPYEQYF. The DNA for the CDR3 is TGTGCCAGCAGTTCACCTCGGACAGGGGTGGCCCCCTACGAGCAGTACTTC.

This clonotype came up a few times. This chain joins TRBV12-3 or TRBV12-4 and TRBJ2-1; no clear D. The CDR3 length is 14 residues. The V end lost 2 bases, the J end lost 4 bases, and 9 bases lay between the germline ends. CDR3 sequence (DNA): TGTGCCAGCAGTTTATCCCGGAATTACAATGAGCAGTTCTTC. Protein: CASSLSRNYNEQFF.

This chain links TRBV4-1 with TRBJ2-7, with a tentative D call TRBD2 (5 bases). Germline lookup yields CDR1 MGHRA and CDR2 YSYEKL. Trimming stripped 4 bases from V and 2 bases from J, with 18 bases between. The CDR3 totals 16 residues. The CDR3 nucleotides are TGCGCCAGCAGCCCTACACGACTAACAGTCCCCTACGAGCAGTACTTC. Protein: CASSPTRLTVPYEQYF.

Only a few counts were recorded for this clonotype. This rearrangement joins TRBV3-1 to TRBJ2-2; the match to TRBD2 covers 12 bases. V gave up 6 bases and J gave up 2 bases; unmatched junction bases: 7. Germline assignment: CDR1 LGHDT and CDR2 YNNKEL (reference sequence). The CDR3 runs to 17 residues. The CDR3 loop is CASSQSGLAGNTGELFF. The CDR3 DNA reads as TGTGCCAGCAGTCAATCGGGACTAGCGGGTAACACCGGGGAGCTGTTTTTT.

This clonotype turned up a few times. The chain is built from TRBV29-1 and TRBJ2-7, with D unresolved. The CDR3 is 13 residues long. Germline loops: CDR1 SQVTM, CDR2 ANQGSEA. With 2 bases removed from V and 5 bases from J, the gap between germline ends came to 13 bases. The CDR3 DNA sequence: TGCAGCGTTGAAAGGGATATAGGCAACGAGCAGTACTTC. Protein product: CSVERDIGNEQYF.

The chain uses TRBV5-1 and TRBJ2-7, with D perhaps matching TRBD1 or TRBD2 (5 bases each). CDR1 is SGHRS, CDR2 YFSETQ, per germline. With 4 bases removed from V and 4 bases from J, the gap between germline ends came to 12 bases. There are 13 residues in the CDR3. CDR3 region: CASSMGDQYEQYV. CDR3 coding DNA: TGCGCCAGCAGCATGGGGGATCAATACGAGCAGTACGTC.

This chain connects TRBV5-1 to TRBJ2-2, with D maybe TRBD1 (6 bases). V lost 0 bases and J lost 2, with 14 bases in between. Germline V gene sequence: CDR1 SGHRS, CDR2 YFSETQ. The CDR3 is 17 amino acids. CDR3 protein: CASSLGPGTQNTGELFF. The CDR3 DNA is TGCGCCAGCAGCTTGGGACCCGGGACACAAAACACCGGGGAGCTGTTTTTT. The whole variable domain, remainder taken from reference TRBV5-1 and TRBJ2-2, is KAGVTQTPRYLIKTRGQQVTLSCSPISGHRSVSWYQQTPGQGLQFLFEYFSETQRNKGNFPGRFSGRQFSNSRSEMNVSTLELGDSALYLCASSLGPGTQNTGELFFGEGSRLTVL.

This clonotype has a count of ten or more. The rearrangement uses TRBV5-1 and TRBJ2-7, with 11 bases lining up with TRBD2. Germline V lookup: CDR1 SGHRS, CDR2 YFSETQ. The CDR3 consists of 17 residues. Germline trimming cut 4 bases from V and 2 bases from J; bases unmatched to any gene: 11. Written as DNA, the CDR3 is TGCGCCAGCAGCGACGGGACTAGCGGAGCCGTAACCTACGAGCAGTACTTC. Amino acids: CASSDGTSGAVTYEQYF.

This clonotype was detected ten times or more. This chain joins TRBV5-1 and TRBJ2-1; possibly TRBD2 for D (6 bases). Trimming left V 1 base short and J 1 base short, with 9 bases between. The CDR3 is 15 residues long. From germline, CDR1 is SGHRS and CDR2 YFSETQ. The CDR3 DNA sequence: TGCGCCAGCAGCTTGTATGGGGGGTCCTACAATGAGCAGTTCTTC. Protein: CASSLYGGSYNEQFF.

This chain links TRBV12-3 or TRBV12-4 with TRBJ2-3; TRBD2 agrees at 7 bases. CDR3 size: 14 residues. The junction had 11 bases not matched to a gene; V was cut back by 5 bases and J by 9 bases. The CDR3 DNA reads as TGTGCCAGCAGTGACCCACTAGCGCCTGGGACGCAGTATTTT. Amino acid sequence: CASSDPLAPGTQYF.

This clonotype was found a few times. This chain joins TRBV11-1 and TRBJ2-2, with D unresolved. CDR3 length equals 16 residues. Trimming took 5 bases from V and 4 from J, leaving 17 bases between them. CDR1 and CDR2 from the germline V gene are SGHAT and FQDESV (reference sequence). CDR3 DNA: TGTGCCAGCAGCCCCCCCCTCCCTCTCAGCACCGGGGAGCTGTTTTTT. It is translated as CASSPPLPLSTGELFF.

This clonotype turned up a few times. Here the CDR3 reads CSARDFKGSGLTDTQYF. The DNA of the CDR3 is TGCAGTGCTAGAGATTTCAAGGGTAGCGGGCTTACAGATACGCAGTATTTT. The chain recombines TRBV20-1 with TRBJ2-3; 7 bases line up with TRBD2. Unmatched junction bases numbered 12, after V lost 0 bases and J lost 3 bases. Germline V lookup: CDR1 DFQATT, CDR2 SNEGSKA (reference sequence). This CDR3 is 17 amino acids long.

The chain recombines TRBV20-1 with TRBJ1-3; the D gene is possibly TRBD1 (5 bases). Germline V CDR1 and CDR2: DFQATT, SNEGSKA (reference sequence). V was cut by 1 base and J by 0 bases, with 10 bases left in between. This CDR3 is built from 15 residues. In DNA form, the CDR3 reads TGCAGTGCTAGAGGTCGGGGGATCTCTGGAAACACCATATATTTT. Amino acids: CSARGRGISGNTIYF.

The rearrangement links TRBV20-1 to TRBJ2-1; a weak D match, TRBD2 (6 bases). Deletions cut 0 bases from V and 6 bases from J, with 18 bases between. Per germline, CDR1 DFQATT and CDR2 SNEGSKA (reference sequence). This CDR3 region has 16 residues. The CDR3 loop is CSARDRRLEKGNEQFF. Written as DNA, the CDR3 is TGCAGTGCTAGAGATCGCCGACTAGAAAAGGGCAATGAGCAGTTCTTC.

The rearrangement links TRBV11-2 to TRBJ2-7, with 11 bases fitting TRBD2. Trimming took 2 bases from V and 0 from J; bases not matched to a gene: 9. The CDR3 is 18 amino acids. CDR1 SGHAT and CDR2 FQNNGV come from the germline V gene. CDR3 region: CASSLSPPTSGSSYEQYF. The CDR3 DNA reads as TGTGCCAGCAGCTTAAGTCCTCCAACTAGCGGGAGCTCCTACGAGCAGTACTTC.

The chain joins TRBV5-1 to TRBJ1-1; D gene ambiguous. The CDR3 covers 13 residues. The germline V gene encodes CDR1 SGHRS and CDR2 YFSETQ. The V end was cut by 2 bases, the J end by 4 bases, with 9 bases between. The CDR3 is CASSFQVRTEAFF. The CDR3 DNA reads TGCGCCAGCAGCTTCCAAGTCCGCACTGAAGCTTTCTTT. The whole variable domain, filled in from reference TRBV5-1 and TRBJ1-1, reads KAGVTQTPRYLIKTRGQQVTLSCSPISGHRSVSWYQQTPGQGLQFLFEYFSETQRNKGNFPGRFSGRQFSNSRSEMNVSTLELGDSALYLCASSFQVRTEAFFGQGTRLTVV.

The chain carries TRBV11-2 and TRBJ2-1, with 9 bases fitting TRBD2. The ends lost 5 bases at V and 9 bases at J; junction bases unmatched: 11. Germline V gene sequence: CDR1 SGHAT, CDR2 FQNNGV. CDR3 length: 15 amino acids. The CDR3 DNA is TGTGCCAGCAGCCCCCATGCGGGGGGGCCGTCTGAGCAGTTCTTC. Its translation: CASSPHAGGPSEQFF.

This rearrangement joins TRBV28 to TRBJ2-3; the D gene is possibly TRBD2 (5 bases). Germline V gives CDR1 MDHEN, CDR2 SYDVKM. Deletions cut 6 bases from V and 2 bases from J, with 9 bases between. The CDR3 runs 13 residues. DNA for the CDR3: TGTGCCAGCAGCTCAGCGGACACAGATACGCAGTATTTT. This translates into CASSSADTDTQYF.

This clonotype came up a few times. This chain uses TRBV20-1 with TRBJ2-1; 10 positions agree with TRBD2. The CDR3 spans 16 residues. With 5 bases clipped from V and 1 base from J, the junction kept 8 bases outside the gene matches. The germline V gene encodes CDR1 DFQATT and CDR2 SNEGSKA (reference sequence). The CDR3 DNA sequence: TGCAGTGCTCCGGATACGACTAGCGGGTCCTACAATGAGCAGTTCTTC. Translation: CSAPDTTSGSYNEQFF.

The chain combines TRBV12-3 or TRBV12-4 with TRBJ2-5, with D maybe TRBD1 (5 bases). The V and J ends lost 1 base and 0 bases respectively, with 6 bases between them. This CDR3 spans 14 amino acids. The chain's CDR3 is CASSLGQYQETQYF. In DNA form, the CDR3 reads TGTGCCAGCAGTTTAGGACAGTACCAAGAGACCCAGTACTTC.

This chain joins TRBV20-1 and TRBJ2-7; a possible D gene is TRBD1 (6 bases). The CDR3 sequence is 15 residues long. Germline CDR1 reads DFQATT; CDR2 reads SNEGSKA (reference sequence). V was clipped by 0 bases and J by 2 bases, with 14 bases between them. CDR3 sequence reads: CSARDTQGNAYEQYF. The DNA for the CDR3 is TGCAGTGCTAGAGATACACAGGGAAACGCCTACGAGCAGTACTTC.

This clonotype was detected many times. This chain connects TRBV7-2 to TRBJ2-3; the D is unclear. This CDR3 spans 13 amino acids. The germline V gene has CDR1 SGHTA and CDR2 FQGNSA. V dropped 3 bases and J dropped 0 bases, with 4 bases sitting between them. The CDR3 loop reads CASSLASTDTQYF. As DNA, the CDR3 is TGTGCCAGCAGCTTGGCCAGCACAGATACGCAGTATTTT.

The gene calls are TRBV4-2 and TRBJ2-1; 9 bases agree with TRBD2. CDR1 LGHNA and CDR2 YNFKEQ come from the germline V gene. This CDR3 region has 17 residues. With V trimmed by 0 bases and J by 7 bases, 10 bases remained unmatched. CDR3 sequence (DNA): TGTGCCAGCAGCCAAGATGGGGCGGGAGGGCCTAGGAATGAGCAGTTCTTC. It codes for CASSQDGAGGPRNEQFF.

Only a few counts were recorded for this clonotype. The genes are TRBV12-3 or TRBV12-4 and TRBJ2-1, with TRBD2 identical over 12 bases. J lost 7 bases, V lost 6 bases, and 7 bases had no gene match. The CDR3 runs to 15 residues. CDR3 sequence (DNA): TGTGCCAGCAGCGTACTAGCGGGAGGTTCTAATGAGCAGTTCTTC. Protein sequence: CASSVLAGGSNEQFF.

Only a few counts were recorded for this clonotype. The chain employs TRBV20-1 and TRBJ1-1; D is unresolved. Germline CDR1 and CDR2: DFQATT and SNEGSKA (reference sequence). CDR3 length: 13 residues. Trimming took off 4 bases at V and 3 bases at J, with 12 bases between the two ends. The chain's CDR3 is CSATRTQDTEAFF. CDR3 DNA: TGCAGTGCTACCAGGACCCAGGACACTGAAGCTTTCTTT.

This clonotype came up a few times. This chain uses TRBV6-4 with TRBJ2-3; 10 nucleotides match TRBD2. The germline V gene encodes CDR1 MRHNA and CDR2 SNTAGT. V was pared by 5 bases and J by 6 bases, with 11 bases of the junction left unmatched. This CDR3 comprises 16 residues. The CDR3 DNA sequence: TGTGCCAGCAGTCCCCTAGCGGGGGTCCTCCCGGATACGCAGTATTTT. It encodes CASSPLAGVLPDTQYF.

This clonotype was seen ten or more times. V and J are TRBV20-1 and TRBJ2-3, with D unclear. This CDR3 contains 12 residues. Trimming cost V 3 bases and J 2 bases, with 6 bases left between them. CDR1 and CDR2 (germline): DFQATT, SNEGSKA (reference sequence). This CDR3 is CSASRDTDTQYF. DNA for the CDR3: TGCAGTGCTAGTCGAGACACAGATACGCAGTATTTT.

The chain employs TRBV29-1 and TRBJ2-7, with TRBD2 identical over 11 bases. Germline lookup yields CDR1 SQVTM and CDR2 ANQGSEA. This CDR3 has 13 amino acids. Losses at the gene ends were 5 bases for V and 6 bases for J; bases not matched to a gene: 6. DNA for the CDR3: TGCAGCGTTTTGAACGGACTAGCGGGCGAGCAGTACTTC. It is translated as CSVLNGLAGEQYF.

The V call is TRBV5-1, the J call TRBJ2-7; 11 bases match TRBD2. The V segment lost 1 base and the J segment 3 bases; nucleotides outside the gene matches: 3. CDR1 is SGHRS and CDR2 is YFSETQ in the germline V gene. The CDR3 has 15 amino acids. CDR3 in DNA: TGCGCCAGCAGCTTGCTAGGACTAGCGGGCTACGAGCAGTACTTC. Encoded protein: CASSLLGLAGYEQYF.

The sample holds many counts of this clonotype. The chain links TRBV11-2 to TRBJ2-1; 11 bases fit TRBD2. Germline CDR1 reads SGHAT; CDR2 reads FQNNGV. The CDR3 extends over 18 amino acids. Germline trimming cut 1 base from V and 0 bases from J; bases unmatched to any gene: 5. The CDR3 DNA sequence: TGTGCCAGCAGCTTAGTAGCGGGAGGGCCGAGCTCCTACAATGAGCAGTTCTTC. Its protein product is CASSLVAGGPSSYNEQFF.

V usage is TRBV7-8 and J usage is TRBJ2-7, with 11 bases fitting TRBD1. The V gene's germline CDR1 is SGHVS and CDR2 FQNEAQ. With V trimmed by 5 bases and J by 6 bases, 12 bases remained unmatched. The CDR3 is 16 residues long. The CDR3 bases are TGTGCCAGCAGCCAATCTATGGGACAGGGGGGTCGCGAGCAGTACTTC. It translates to CASSQSMGQGGREQYF.